This T cell receptor beta chain was captured by sequencing in a study of blood T cell repertoires in COVID-19. In the study overall: Spain, Italy and the United States supplied samples that represented acute and convalescent COVID-19.

Authors' methods: Reference gene primer amplification gave nucleated cell count estimates. Data came from immunoSEQ multiplex PCR; TCRdb stores just in-frame clones and leaves some out. V, J and clone size derive from that table, while D and trimming were established from the DNA sequence. The sample includes 240,000 or so clones, about 86% of them seen just once. Trimming pared 2 bases from V and 0 bases from J, leaving 14 bases between. Germline CDR1 is SGHRS and CDR2 is YFSETQ. The CDR3 is 16 amino acids. This clone has only one observation. Input material: peripheral blood. The sequence came from a woman in her thirties who had recovered from COVID-19. The chain joins TRBV5-1 to TRBJ2-5; D may be TRBD2 (6 bases). The DNA of the CDR3 is TGCGCCAGCAGCTTTAATACGGGGGTCAACCAAGAGACCCAGTACTTC. Translating gives CASSFNTGVNQETQYF.